This T cell receptor (beta chain) is from a study of blood T cells in healthy people across ages. With a J-beta primer mix and a sample-barcoded 5' primer, a second PCR ran 7 to 11 cycles. MiXCR, run by TCRdb on the 5' RACE reads, gives a single entry per CDR3 protein. The sample includes over a million distinct CDR3 sequences, approximately 43% of them seen just once. Germline CDR1 and CDR2: DFQATT and SNEGSKA (reference sequence). Trimming left V 2 bases short and J 15 bases short, with 20 bases between. The CDR3 contains 13 residues. Isolation yielded PBMCs, at least 7 million per sample, in every case. Extraction yielded at least 5 micrograms of total RNA per sample.

The genes are TRBV20-1 and TRBJ2-1; possibly TRBD1 or TRBD2 for D (5 bases each). This receptor was identified in a woman between 18 and 30 years old in good health. The sample consisted of blood. Written as DNA, the CDR3 is TGCAGTGCTAGATCCCGGGACGAGAAAAAACCGTTCTTC. Translation: CSARSRDEKKPFF.